The T cell receptor beta chain described here comes from a study of T cell changes during pregnancy in multiple sclerosis. Germline assignment: CDR1 SGHAT and CDR2 FQNNGV. This CDR3 has 12 amino acids. Trimming shortened V by 1 base and J by 8 bases, and 6 bases separated the two germline ends. Method: immunoSEQ multiplex PCR; TCRdb's copy keeps in-frame clones and lacks some. The table lists about 40,000 clones, 90% to 95% of them singletons. Sequences were derived from CD4+ T cells from peripheral blood mononuclear cells, sampled after pregnancy. The V and J genes are TRBV11-2 and TRBJ2-1; unclear D gene. The sequence was obtained from a female donor with multiple sclerosis, enrolled in a pregnancy study. In nucleotides, the CDR3 is TGTGCCAGCAGCTTAGGTCCCTATGAGCAGTTCTTC. Protein product: CASSLGPYEQFF.